This T cell receptor beta chain was found in a study of T cells expressing NK-cell markers. Study as a whole: Sorted CD3+CD56+NKG2C+, CD3+CD56+NKG2C- and CD3+CD56-NKG2C+ T cells provided the TCR beta repertoires.

This CDR3 spans 15 amino acids. From germline, CDR1 is DFQATT and CDR2 SNEGSKA (reference sequence). Overall study findings and caveats: A few donors showed these clonotypes also leading the CD3+CD56-NKG2C+ fraction. The contribution of dominant NKG2C+ clonotypes to CD8+ T cells in several donors was 1.0-7.0%.

A 5'RACE template switching approach incorporating UMIs was used to make TCR beta cDNA. Each CDR3 protein gets one entry in TCRdb, which reprocessed the 5' RACE reads and gives no DNA. This sample's table reports roughly 390,000 distinct CDR3 sequences. In the case of this clonotype: Its antigen is not identified.

This sequence originates from a woman aged 45-65 years in good health. The gene calls are TRBV20-1 and TRBJ2-3; the D gene TCRdb calls, TRBD2, cannot be checked with no DNA. The specimen was blood T cells: a sorted CD56 or NKG2C T cell subset, CD4+ or CD8+ T cells, or bulk PBMC T cells (not recorded which). The CDR3 loop reads CSAPKSGSSTDTQYF.